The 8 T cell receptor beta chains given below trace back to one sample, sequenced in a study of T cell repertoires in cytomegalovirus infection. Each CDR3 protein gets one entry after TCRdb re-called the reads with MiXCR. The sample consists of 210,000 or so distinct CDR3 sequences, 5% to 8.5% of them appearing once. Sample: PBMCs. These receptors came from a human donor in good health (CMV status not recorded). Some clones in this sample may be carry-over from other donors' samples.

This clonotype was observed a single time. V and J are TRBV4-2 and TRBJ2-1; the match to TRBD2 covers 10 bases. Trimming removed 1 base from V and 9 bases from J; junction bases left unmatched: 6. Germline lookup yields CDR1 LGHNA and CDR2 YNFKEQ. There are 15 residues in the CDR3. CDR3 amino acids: CASSQAPGLAFEQFF. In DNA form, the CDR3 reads TGTGCCAGCAGCCAAGCCCCGGGACTAGCGTTTGAGCAGTTCTTC.

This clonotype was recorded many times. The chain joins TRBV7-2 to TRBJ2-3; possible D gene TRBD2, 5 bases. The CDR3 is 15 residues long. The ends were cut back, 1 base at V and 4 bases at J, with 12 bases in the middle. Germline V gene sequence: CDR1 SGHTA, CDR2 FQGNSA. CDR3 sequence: CASSLGRGIADTQYF. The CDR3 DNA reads TGTGCCAGCAGCTTAGGACGAGGGATCGCAGATACGCAGTATTTT.

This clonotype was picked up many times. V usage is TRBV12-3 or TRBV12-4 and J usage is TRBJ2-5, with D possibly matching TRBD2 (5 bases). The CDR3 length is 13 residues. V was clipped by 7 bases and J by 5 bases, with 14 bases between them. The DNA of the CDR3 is TGTGCCAGCACTGGTAGCTCGGGGGAGACCCAGTACTTC. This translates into CASTGSSGETQYF.

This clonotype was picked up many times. DNA of the CDR3: TGTGCCAGCAGCGCCTCGGGACAGGGAAGAAGGACTGAAGCTTTCTTT. As protein: CASSASGQGRRTEAFF. The chain recombines TRBV11-2 with TRBJ1-1; 9 bases agree with TRBD1. J was trimmed by 5 bases and V by 5 bases; bases with no gene match: 12. The germline CDR1 and CDR2 sequences are SGHAT and FQNNGV. The CDR3 extends over 16 amino acids.

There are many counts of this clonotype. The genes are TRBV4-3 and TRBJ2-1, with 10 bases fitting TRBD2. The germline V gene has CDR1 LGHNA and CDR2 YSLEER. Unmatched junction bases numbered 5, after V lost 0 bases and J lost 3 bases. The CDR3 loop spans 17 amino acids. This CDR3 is CASSQDVGTSVYNEQFF. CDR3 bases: TGCGCCAGCAGCCAAGATGTAGGGACTAGCGTCTACAATGAGCAGTTCTTC.

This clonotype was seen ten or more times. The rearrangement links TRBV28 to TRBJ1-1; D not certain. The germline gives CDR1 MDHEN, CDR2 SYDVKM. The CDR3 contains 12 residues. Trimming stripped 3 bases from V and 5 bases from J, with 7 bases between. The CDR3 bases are TGTGCCAGCAGTTTTAGGCTAACTGAAGCTTTCTTT. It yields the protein CASSFRLTEAFF.

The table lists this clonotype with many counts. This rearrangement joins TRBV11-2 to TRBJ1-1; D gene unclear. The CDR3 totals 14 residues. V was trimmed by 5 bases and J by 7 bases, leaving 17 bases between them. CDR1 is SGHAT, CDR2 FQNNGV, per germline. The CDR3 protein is CASSKRVWEDEAFF. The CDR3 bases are TGTGCCAGCAGCAAAAGGGTGTGGGAGGATGAAGCTTTCTTT.

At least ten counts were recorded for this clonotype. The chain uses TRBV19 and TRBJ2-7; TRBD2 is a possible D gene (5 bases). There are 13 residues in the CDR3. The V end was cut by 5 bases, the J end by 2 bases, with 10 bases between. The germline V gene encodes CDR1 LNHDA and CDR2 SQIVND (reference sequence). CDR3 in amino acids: CASSFGVAYEQYF. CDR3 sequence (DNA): TGTGCCAGTAGTTTCGGGGTTGCCTACGAGCAGTACTTC.